Presented here are 15 T cell receptor beta chains from one specimen sequenced in a study of blood T cell repertoires in COVID-19. Generated by immunoSEQ multiplex PCR, the TCRdb table keeps only in-frame clones and is missing some. This sample has about 120,000 clones, with approximately 91% found just once. The specimen was peripheral blood. These receptors were collected from a woman in her sixties or seventies who had recovered from COVID-19.

This clone was recorded only once. The rearrangement uses TRBV30 and TRBJ2-6; 7 bases agree with TRBD1. V lost 1 base to trimming and J lost 4 bases; unmatched junction nucleotides: 4. This CDR3 spans 15 amino acids. Germline V CDR1 and CDR2: GTSNPN, SVGIG (reference sequence). The CDR3 nucleotides are TGTGCCTGGAGTGGCAGGGGGTCCGGGGCCAACGTCCTGACTTTC. This translates into CAWSGRGSGANVLTF.

This clone was counted a single time. The chain is built from TRBV24-1 and TRBJ2-3, with TRBD2 identical over 11 bases. With V trimmed by 3 bases and J by 6 bases, 7 bases remained unmatched. Germline-derived CDR1 and CDR2 are KGHDR and SFDVKD. This CDR3 is 16 amino acids long. CDR3 nucleotides: TGTGCCACCAGTGATAGACTAGCGGGACGCTTGGATACGCAGTATTTT. The encoded protein is CATSDRLAGRLDTQYF.

V is TRBV6-5 and J is TRBJ2-7, with 7 bases matching TRBD1. CDR1 MNHEY and CDR2 SVGAGI come from the germline V gene. The CDR3 consists of 15 residues. With V trimmed by 7 bases and J by 5 bases, 14 bases remained unmatched. The CDR3 nucleotides are TGTGCCAGCAACTACCTCGGGACAGCTCCGGACGAGCAGTACTTC. Amino acid sequence: CASNYLGTAPDEQYF.

In nucleotides, the CDR3 is TGCAGCGTTGAAGGACAGGGTAAAAACATTCAGTACTTC. It yields the protein CSVEGQGKNIQYF. The chain carries TRBV29-1 and TRBJ2-4; 7 nucleotides agree with TRBD1. Germline CDR1 SQVTM, CDR2 ANQGSEA. The CDR3 is 13 amino acids. With 1 base clipped from V and 4 bases from J, the junction kept 1 base outside the gene matches.

V gene TRBV7-2 combines with J gene TRBJ1-1; perhaps TRBD1 as D (6 bases). CDR3 length: 14 residues. Germline V gene data show CDR1 as SGHTA and CDR2 as FQGNSA. Trimming left V 3 bases short and J 5 bases short, with 13 bases between. This chain's CDR3 is CASSFQGRGTEAFF. In nucleotides, the CDR3 is TGTGCCAGCAGCTTCCAGGGGAGGGGAACTGAAGCTTTCTTT.

CDR3 sequence: CASSAPGLSPLHF. DNA for the CDR3: TGTGCCAGCAGCGCCCCAGGACTCTCACCCCTCCACTTT. The V and J genes are TRBV9 and TRBJ1-6, with D uncertain. This CDR3 contains 13 residues. The V gene lost 3 bases and the J gene lost 10 bases, with 11 bases spanning the gap. Germline lookup yields CDR1 SGDLS and CDR2 YYNGEE.

The chain uses TRBV6-5 and TRBJ1-2; D is unclear. V lost 6 bases to trimming and J lost 2 bases, with 10 bases between them. The CDR3 extends over 13 amino acids. CDR1 MNHEY and CDR2 SVGAGI come from the germline V gene. The CDR3 nucleotides are TGTGCCAGCAGCCGGGATCCGAACTATGGCTACACCTTC. Translating gives CASSRDPNYGYTF.

The chain is built from TRBV3-1 (or the pseudogene TRBV3-2) and TRBJ2-1; maybe TRBD2 (5 bases). Germline assignment: CDR1 LGHDT and CDR2 YNNKEL (reference sequence). V was shortened by 2 bases and J by 4 bases, with 9 bases between the two germline ends. The CDR3 runs 14 residues. The CDR3 coding sequence is TGTGCCAGCAGCCAAAACCGGGGTTACAATGAGCAGTTCTTC. It yields the protein CASSQNRGYNEQFF.

The V call is TRBV11-2, the J call TRBJ2-1; D is undetermined. Germline V lookup: CDR1 SGHAT, CDR2 FQNNGV. This CDR3 spans 19 amino acids. Trimming cost V 4 bases and J 4 bases, with 26 bases left between them. The CDR3 here is CASSSRVAGSSTQYNEQFF. Here the CDR3 DNA reads TGTGCCAGCAGCTCCCGCGTGGCCGGCTCGAGCACACAGTACAATGAGCAGTTCTTC.

The V gene is TRBV3-1 (or the pseudogene TRBV3-2), the J gene TRBJ2-7; TRBD1 matches 11 bases. Germline V gives CDR1 LGHDT, CDR2 YNNKEL (reference sequence). Losses at the gene ends were 1 base for V and 3 bases for J; bases not matched to a gene: 2. The CDR3 totals 15 residues. The CDR3 DNA follows: TGTGCCAGCAGCCAAGGGACAGGGGGCTTCTACGAGCAGTACTTC. Residues: CASSQGTGGFYEQYF.

The chain has TRBV2 and TRBJ1-1; tentative D call: TRBD1 (6 bases). This CDR3 region has 13 residues. Per germline, CDR1 SNHLY and CDR2 FYNNEI. The V gene lost 7 bases and the J gene lost 1 base, with 10 bases spanning the gap. The CDR3 bases are TGTGCCAGCACGCGACAGGCGAACACTGAAGCTTTCTTT. It codes for CASTRQANTEAFF.

The rearrangement links TRBV7-2 to TRBJ2-3; possibly TRBD2 for D (5 bases). From germline, CDR1 is SGHTA and CDR2 FQGNSA. This CDR3 is 16 amino acids long. V was pared by 2 bases and J by 6 bases, with 18 bases between. Here the CDR3 reads CASSLRYDTGYDTQYF. The CDR3 region has the DNA TGTGCCAGCAGCTTAAGATATGACACGGGGTACGATACGCAGTATTTT.

The chain joins TRBV15 to TRBJ2-5; 7 nucleotides line up with TRBD1. The CDR3 loop spans 14 amino acids. The germline V gene encodes CDR1 LNHNV and CDR2 YYDKDF (reference sequence). Trimming removed 8 bases from V and 3 bases from J; junction bases left unmatched: 9. CDR3 nucleotide sequence: TGTGCCACCCTCAACAGGGGTCGAAAAGAGACCCAGTACTTC. This gives the protein CATLNRGRKETQYF. The entire variable domain, with the rest obtained from reference TRBV15 and TRBJ2-5, is as follows: DAMVIQNPRYQVTQFGKPVTLSCSQTLNHNVMYWYQQKSSQAPKLLFHYYDKDFNNEADTPDNFQSRRPNTSFCFLDIRSPGLGDTAMYLCATLNRGRKETQYFGPGTRLLVL.

The chain carries TRBV4-3 and TRBJ2-3; 16 bases fit TRBD2. CDR3 length: 17 amino acids. The germline V gene encodes CDR1 LGHNA and CDR2 YSLEER. J was trimmed by 1 base and V by 4 bases; bases with no gene match: 2. The CDR3, as DNA: TGCGCCAGCAGCCCGGGACTAGCGGGGGGGCGCACAGATACGCAGTATTTT. This translates into CASSPGLAGGRTDTQYF.

The V gene is TRBV12-5, the J gene TRBJ2-3, with TRBD2 identical over 14 bases. The CDR3 has 14 residues. Germline V gene sequence: CDR1 LGHNT, CDR2 FRNRAP. Trimming cost V 5 bases and J 8 bases; bases outside gene matches: 3. The CDR3 protein is CASGPGTSGSTQYF. CDR3 sequence (DNA): TGTGCTAGTGGTCCGGGGACTAGCGGGAGTACGCAGTATTTT.